Below, one T cell receptor beta chain is given with its context. This specimen comes from a study of cytotoxic CD8 clonotypes in ibrutinib-treated CLL. Study context: Partial response occurred in some 25 patients and complete response in 2; at median around 70 months, around 14 remained remitted and some twelve progressed. Mean per-sample yields comprised about 280,000 productive templates and 80,000 to 100,000 productive rearrangements.

The germline V gene encodes CDR1 ENHRY and CDR2 SYGVKD. The CDR3 is 17 amino acids. The trim removed 6 bases at V and 5 bases at J, leaving 11 bases unmatched. The repertoire was sequenced with immunoSEQ multiplex PCR; TCRdb's copy has only in-frame clones and lacks some. The sample holds about 200,000 clones; about four fifths are singletons and the top ten take roughly an eighth. The clonotype was recovered from a human donor with chronic lymphocytic leukemia. The starting material was PBMCs, obtained after 12 months of ibrutinib treatment. This chain uses TRBV10-3 with TRBJ2-3, with TRBD2 matching over 13 bases. CDR3 residues: CAISGGRTSGSGDTQYF. The CDR3 DNA follows: TGTGCCATCAGCGGGGGGAGGACTAGCGGGAGTGGAGATACGCAGTATTTT.